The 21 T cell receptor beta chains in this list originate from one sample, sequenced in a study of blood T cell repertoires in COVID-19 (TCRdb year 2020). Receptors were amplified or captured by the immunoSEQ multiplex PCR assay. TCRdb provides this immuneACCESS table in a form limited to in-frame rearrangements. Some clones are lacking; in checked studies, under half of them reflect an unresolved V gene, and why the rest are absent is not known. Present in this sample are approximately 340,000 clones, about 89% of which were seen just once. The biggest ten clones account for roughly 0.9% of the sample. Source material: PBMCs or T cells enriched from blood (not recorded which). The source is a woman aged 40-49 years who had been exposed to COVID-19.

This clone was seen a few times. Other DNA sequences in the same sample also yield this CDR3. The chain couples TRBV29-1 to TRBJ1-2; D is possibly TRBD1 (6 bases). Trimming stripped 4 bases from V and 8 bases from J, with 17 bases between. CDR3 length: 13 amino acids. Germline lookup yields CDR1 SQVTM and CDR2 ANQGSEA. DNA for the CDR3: TGCAGCGTTGGCGAAACAGGGTCCTACGGCTACACCTTC. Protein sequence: CSVGETGSYGYTF.

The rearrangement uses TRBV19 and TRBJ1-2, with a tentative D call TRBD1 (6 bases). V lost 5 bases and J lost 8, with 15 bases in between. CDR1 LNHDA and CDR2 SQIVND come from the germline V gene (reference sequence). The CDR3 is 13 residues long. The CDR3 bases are TGTGCCAGTAGTCAACAGGGAAGGGACGGCTACACCTTC. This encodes CASSQQGRDGYTF.

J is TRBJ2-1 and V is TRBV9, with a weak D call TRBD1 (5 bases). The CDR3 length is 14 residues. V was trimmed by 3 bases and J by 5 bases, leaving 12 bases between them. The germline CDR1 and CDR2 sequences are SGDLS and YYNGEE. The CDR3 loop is CASSDLVRDNEQFF. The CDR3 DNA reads TGTGCCAGCAGCGACCTGGTCAGGGACAATGAGCAGTTCTTC. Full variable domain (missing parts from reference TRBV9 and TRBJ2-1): DSGVTQTPKHLITATGQRVTLRCSPRSGDLSVYWYQQSLDQGLQFLIQYYNGEERAKGNILERFSAQQFPDLHSELNLSSLELGDSALYFCASSDLVRDNEQFFGPGTRLTVL.

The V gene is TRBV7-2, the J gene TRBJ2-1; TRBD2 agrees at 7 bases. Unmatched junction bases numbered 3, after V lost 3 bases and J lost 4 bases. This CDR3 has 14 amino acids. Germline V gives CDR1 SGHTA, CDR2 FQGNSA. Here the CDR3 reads CASSFGLEYNEQFF. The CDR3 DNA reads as TGTGCCAGCAGCTTCGGACTAGAATACAATGAGCAGTTCTTC. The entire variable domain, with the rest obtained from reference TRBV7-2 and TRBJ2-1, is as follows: GAGVSQSPSNKVTEKGKDVELRCDPISGHTALYWYRQSLGQGLEFLIYFQGNSAPDKSGLPSDRFSAERTGGSVSTLTIQRTQQEDSAVYLCASSFGLEYNEQFFGPGTRLTVL.

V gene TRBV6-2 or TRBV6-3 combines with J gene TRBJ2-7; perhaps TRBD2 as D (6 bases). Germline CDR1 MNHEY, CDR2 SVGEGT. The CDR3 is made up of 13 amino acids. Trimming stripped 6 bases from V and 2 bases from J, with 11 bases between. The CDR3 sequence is CASSTGVTYEQYF. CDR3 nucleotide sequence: TGTGCCAGCAGCACGGGGGTCACCTACGAGCAGTACTTC.

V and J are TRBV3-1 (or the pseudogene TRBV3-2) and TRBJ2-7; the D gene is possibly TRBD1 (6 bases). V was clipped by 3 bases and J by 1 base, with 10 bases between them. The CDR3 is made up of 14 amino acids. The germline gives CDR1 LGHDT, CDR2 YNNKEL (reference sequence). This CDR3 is CASSHNRASYEQYF. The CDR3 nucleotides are TGTGCCAGCAGCCACAACAGGGCATCCTACGAGCAGTACTTC.

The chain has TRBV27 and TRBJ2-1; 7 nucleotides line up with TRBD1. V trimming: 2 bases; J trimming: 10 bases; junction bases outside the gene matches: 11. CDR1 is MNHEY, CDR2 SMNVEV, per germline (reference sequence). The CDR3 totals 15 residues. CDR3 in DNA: TGTGCCAGCAGTTTAGGGCTAGGGGGCCCTGGAGAGCAGTTCTTC. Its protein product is CASSLGLGGPGEQFF.

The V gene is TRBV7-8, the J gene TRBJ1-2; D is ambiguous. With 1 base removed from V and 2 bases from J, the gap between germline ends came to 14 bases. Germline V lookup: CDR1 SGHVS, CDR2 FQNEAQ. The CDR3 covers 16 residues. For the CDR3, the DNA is TGTGCCAGCAGCTTAGAGGCAGCTAGAATAAACTATGGCTACACCTTC. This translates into CASSLEAARINYGYTF.

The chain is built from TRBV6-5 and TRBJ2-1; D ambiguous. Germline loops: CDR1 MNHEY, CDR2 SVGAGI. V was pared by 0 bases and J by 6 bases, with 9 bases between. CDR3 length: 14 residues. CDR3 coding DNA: TGTGCCAGCAGTTACTCGAATACGGGCAATGAGCAGTTCTTC. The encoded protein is CASSYSNTGNEQFF.

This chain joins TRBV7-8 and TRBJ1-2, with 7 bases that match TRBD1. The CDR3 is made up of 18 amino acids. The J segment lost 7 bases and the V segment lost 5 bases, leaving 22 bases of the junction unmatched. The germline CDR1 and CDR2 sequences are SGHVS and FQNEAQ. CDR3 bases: TGTGCCAGCAGCCCCCACCGAACGGTGGAGGGGGCTGCGGCTGGCTACACCTTC. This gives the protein CASSPHRTVEGAAAGYTF.

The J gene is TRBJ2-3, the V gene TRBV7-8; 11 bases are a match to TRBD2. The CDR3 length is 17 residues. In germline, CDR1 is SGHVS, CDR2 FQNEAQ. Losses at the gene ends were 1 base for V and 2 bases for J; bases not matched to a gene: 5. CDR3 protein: CASSLGGLAEYTDTQYF. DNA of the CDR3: TGTGCCAGCAGCTTAGGGGGACTAGCGGAATACACAGATACGCAGTATTTT.

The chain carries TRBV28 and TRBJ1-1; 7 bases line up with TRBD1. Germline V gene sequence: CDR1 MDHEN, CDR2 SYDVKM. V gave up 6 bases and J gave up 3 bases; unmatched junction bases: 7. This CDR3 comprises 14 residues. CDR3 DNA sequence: TGTGCCAGCAGAGGGGGCCCCGGTGACACTGAAGCTTTCTTT. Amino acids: CASRGGPGDTEAFF.

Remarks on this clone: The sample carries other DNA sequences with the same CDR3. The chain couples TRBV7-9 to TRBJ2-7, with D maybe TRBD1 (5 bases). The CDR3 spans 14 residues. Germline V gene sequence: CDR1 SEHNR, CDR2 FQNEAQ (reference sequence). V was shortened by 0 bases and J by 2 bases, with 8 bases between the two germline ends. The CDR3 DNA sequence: TGTGCCAGCAGCTTAGCAGGGGCAACCTACGAGCAGTACTTC. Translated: CASSLAGATYEQYF.

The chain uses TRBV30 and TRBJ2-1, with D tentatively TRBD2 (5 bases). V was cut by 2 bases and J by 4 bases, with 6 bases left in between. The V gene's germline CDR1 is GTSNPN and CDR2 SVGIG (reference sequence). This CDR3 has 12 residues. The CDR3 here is CAWSRRYNEQFF. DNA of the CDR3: TGTGCCTGGAGTAGGAGGTACAATGAGCAGTTCTTC. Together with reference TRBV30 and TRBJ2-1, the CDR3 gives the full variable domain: SQTIHQWPATLVQPVGSPLSLECTVEGTSNPNLYWYRQAAGRGLQLLFYSVGIGQISSEVPQNLSASRPQDRQFILSSKKLLLSDSGFYLCAWSRRYNEQFFGPGTRLTVL.

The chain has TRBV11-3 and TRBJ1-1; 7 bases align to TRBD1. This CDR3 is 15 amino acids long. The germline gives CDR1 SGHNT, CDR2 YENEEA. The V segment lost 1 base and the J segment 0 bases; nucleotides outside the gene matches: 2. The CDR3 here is CASSLVGQMNTEAFF. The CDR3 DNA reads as TGTGCCAGCAGCTTAGTGGGACAGATGAACACTGAAGCTTTCTTT.

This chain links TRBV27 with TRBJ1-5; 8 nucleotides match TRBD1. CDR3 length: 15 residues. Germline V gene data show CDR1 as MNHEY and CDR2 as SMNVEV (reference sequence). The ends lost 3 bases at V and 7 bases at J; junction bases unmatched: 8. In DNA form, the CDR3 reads TGTGCCAGCAGTTTCCGGACAGGGACGGAACAGCCCCAGCATTTT. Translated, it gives CASSFRTGTEQPQHF.

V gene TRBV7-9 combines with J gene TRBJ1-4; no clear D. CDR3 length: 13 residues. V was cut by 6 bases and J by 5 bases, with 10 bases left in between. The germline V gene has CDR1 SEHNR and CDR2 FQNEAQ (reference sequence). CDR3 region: CASREHNNEKLFF. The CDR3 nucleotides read TGTGCCAGCAGGGAGCACAACAATGAAAAACTGTTTTTT.

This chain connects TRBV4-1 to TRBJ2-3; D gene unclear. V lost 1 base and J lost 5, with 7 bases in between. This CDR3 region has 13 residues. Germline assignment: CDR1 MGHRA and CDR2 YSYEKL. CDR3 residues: CASSQGPGDTQYF. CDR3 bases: TGCGCCAGCAGCCAAGGCCCAGGAGATACGCAGTATTTT.

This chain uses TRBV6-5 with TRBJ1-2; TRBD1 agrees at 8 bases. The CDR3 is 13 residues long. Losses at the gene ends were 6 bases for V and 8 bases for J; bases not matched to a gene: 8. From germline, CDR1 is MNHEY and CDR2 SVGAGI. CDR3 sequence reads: CASSPDRVGGYTF. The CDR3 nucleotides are TGTGCCAGCAGCCCGGACAGGGTGGGAGGCTACACCTTC.

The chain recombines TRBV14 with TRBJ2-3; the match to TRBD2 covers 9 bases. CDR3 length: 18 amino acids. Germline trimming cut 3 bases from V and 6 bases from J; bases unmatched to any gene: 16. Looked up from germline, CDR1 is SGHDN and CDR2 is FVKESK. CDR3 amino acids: CASSHPKGLAGKGDTQYF. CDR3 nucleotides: TGTGCCAGCAGCCACCCTAAGGGGCTAGCGGGAAAGGGGGATACGCAGTATTTT.

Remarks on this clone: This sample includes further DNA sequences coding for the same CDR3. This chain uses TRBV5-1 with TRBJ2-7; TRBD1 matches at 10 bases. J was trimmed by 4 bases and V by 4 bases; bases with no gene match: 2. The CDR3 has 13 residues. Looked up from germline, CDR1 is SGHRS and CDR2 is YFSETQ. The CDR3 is CASSAGQGYEQYF. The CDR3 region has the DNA TGCGCCAGCAGCGCGGGACAGGGGTACGAGCAGTACTTC.